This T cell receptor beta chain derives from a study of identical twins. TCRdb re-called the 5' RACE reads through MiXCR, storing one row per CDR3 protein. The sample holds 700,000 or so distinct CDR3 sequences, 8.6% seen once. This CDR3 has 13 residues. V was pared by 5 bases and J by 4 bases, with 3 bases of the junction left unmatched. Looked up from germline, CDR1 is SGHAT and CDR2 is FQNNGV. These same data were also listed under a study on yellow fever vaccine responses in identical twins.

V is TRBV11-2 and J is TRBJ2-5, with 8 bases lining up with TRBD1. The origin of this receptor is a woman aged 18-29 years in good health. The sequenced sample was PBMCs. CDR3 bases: TGTGCCAGCAGCCAGACAGGGGCAGAGACCCAGTACTTC. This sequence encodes CASSQTGAETQYF.